Listed below are T cell receptor beta chains from one sample, sequenced in a study of shared clonotypes between healthy human individuals. The repertoire was sequenced with immunoSEQ multiplex PCR; TCRdb's copy has only in-frame clones and lacks some. The sample contains millions of clones, around 90% of which appear only once. The sequencing input was naive CD4+ T cells sorted from blood. These receptors were taken from a young man in good health. The CDR3 runs from the conserved cysteine through the conserved F or W. Fields, in order: D gene, V gene, clone size, J gene, CDR3 protein, CDR3 DNA. D genes are given only for firm matches. Rows may omit the clone size; those that give it use once, few, many or a size class.

>-|TRBV6-1|-|TRBJ1-6
CASSELAGHNSPLHF
TGTGCCAGCAGTGAATTGGCAGGGCATAATTCACCCCTCCACTTT
>-|TRBV7-2|-|TRBJ2-1
CASSLGPFGEQFF
TGTGCCAGCAGCTTAGGACCGTTCGGTGAGCAGTTCTTC
>-|TRBV29-1|-|TRBJ2-1
CSAANNEQFF
TGCAGCGCCGCCAATAATGAGCAGTTCTTC
>-|TRBV2|once|TRBJ1-1
CASSRYTEAFF
TGTGCCAGCAGCAGGTACACTGAAGCTTTCTTT
>-|TRBV21-1|-|TRBJ2-7
CASSKGGRYYEQYF
TGTGCCAGCAGCAAGGGGGGACGGTACTACGAGCAGTACTTC
>-|TRBV11-2|-|TRBJ2-7
CASSLDRLGSYEQYF
TGTGCCAGCAGCTTAGACAGGCTCGGTTCCTACGAGCAGTACTTC
>-|TRBV10-3|-|TRBJ2-2
CAIKVGGPNTGELFF
TGTGCCATCAAGGTCGGGGGGCCGAACACCGGGGAGCTGTTTTTT
>-|TRBV14|-|TRBJ1-4
CASSQPLTGKANEKLFF
TGTGCCAGCAGCCAACCCTTGACCGGGAAGGCTAATGAAAAACTGTTTTTT
>TRBD2|TRBV2|-|TRBJ2-3
CASIFGGGADTQYF
TGTGCCAGCATTTTTGGCGGGGGGGCAGATACGCAGTATTTT
>-|TRBV5-6|few|TRBJ1-5
CASSFEGKDHNQPQHF
TGTGCCAGCAGCTTTGAGGGAAAGGACCACAATCAGCCCCAGCATTTT
>TRBD1|TRBV2|-|TRBJ2-6
CATTGGFIGANVLTF
TGTGCTACGACAGGGGGATTTATTGGGGCCAACGTCCTGACTTTC
>-|TRBV2|-|TRBJ2-7
CASSEQTLSSYEQYF
TGTGCCAGCAGTGAACAGACTTTGAGCTCCTACGAGCAGTACTTC
>-|TRBV15|-|TRBJ1-6
CATSRDKSSPLHF
TGTGCCACCAGCAGAGATAAATCATCACCCCTCCACTTT
>-|TRBV2|-|TRBJ2-1
CASSALMSLGVNEQFF
TGTGCCAGCAGTGCGTTAATGTCGTTAGGGGTAAATGAGCAGTTCTTC
>-|TRBV11-2|once|TRBJ1-1
CASSATVDGTEAFF
TGTGCCAGCAGCGCAACCGTGGACGGTACTGAAGCTTTCTTT
>-|TRBV5-1|-|TRBJ2-6
CASSWDASGANVLTF
TGCGCCAGCAGCTGGGACGCCTCTGGGGCCAACGTCCTGACTTTC
>TRBD1|TRBV6-5|-|TRBJ2-1
CASSSWTQGGHEQFF
TGTGCCAGCAGTTCCTGGACACAGGGGGGCCATGAGCAGTTCTTC
>TRBD2|TRBV2|-|TRBJ2-3
CASSTLAPSTDTQYF
TGTGCCAGCAGCACACTAGCGCCCAGCACAGATACGCAGTATTTT
>-|TRBV5-1|-|TRBJ1-3
CASSKLNGFSGNTIYF
TGCGCCAGCAGCAAGCTGAACGGTTTCTCTGGAAACACCATATATTTT
>TRBD1|TRBV28|-|TRBJ2-7
CASSPNPDRGREQYF
TGTGCCAGCAGCCCTAACCCGGACAGGGGGCGCGAGCAGTACTTC
>-|TRBV11-2|-|TRBJ2-3
CASSADRGTDTQYF
TGTGCCAGCAGCGCCGACAGAGGCACAGATACGCAGTATTTT
>TRBD1|TRBV2|-|TRBJ2-3
CASSSARTGGTDTQYF
TGTGCCAGCAGTTCTGCCCGGACAGGGGGCACAGATACGCAGTATTTT
>-|TRBV7-9|-|TRBJ2-2
CASSREGPGELFF
TGTGCCAGCAGTCGCGAGGGTCCCGGGGAGCTGTTTTTT
>-|TRBV11-2|-|TRBJ2-7
CASSSTGVHEQYF
TGTGCCAGCAGCTCGACAGGCGTCCACGAGCAGTACTTC
>-|TRBV7-2|-|TRBJ1-6
CASSLNGLLYNSPLHF
TGTGCCAGCAGCTTGAACGGGCTACTCTATAATTCACCCCTCCACTTT
>-|TRBV5-4|-|TRBJ1-4
CASSSPGAEKLFF
TGTGCCAGCAGCTCGCCGGGGGCGGAAAAACTGTTTTTT
>TRBD1|TRBV18|-|TRBJ1-2
CASPASGTGATNYGYTF
TGTGCCAGCCCAGCTTCCGGGACAGGGGCGACTAACTATGGCTACACCTTC
>-|TRBV30|-|TRBJ1-3
CAWSGQGNTIYF
TGTGCCTGGAGTGGTCAAGGAAACACCATATATTTT
>TRBD2|TRBV18|once|TRBJ2-7
CASSPLGGTSGGPPTPYEQYF
TGTGCCAGCTCACCATTAGGGGGGACTAGCGGGGGGCCCCCAACCCCCTACGAGCAGTACTTC
>-|TRBV11-2|-|TRBJ1-6
CASSLLRYNSPLHF
TGTGCCAGCAGCTTACTCCGTTATAATTCACCCCTCCACTTT
>TRBD2|TRBV5-1|-|TRBJ2-3
CASSLRLAGATDTQYF
TGCGCCAGCAGCTTGAGACTAGCGGGGGCCACAGATACGCAGTATTTT
>-|TRBV7-2|-|TRBJ2-1
CASSLGDGYLSIEQFF
TGTGCCAGCAGCTTAGGGGATGGCTATCTGAGCATTGAGCAGTTCTTC
>TRBD2|TRBV5-8|-|TRBJ2-5
CASGREDQETQYF
TGTGCCAGCGGCCGGGAGGATCAAGAGACCCAGTACTTC
>TRBD1|TRBV18|-|TRBJ1-5
CASSPEIGTGGSQPQHF
TGTGCCAGCTCACCAGAGATCGGGACAGGGGGCAGTCAGCCCCAGCATTTT
>TRBD2|TRBV10-1|-|TRBJ2-3
CASGTSSQDTQYF
TGCGCCAGCGGGACTAGCAGTCAGGATACGCAGTATTTT
>-|TRBV2|-|TRBJ2-5
CASSPSSQETQYF
TGTGCCAGCAGCCCTAGCAGCCAAGAGACCCAGTACTTC
>TRBD1|TRBV18|-|TRBJ1-4
CASSPGIQGAGATNEKLFF
TGTGCCAGCTCACCAGGGATCCAGGGGGCAGGTGCAACTAATGAAAAACTGTTTTTT
>-|TRBV5-1|-|TRBJ1-1
CASSLAQQNTEAFF
TGCGCCAGCAGCTTGGCCCAACAGAACACTGAAGCTTTCTTT
>TRBD1|TRBV5-4|-|TRBJ2-4
CASSLADRDENIQYF
TGTGCCAGCAGCTTGGCGGACAGGGATGAAAACATTCAGTACTTC
>TRBD1|TRBV9|-|TRBJ2-7
CASSVEGTGVYEQYF
TGTGCCAGCAGCGTAGAGGGGACAGGGGTGTACGAGCAGTACTTC
>-|TRBV29-1|-|TRBJ1-2
CSVFEGGDYGYTF
TGCAGCGTTTTCGAAGGAGGGGACTATGGCTACACCTTC
>-|TRBV5-1|-|TRBJ2-5
CASSSDPRETQYF
TGCGCCAGCAGCTCGGACCCGCGTGAGACCCAGTACTTC
>-|TRBV10-2|-|TRBJ1-5
CATAATDGPQHF
TGCGCCACCGCGGCGACGGATGGGCCCCAGCATTTT
>-|TRBV19|-|TRBJ2-5
CASSTGTVRETQYF
TGTGCCAGTAGTACCGGGACGGTGAGGGAGACCCAGTACTTC
>TRBD1|TRBV27|-|TRBJ1-2
CASSLGTGHGYTF
TGTGCCAGCAGTCTAGGGACAGGGCATGGCTACACCTTC
>-|TRBV1|-|TRBJ2-1
CTSSQENAGTYNEQFF
TGCACCAGCAGCCAAGAGAACGCGGGAACCTACAATGAGCAGTTCTTC
>TRBD1|TRBV6-1|-|TRBJ1-3
CASSTGTGGNTIYF
TGTGCCAGCAGTACCGGGACAGGTGGAAACACCATATATTTT
>TRBD1|TRBV2|-|TRBJ2-1
CASSELGQGYNEQFF
TGTGCCAGCAGTGAATTGGGACAGGGATACAATGAGCAGTTCTTC
>-|TRBV9|-|TRBJ1-5
CASSLPLGRVGNQPQHF
TGTGCCAGCAGCCTCCCCCTAGGGAGGGTTGGGAATCAGCCCCAGCATTTT
>-|TRBV15|-|TRBJ2-5
CATSRDRVETQYF
TGTGCCACCAGCAGAGACAGGGTAGAGACCCAGTACTTC
>-|TRBV6-1|-|TRBJ2-6
CASSGTSGANVLTF
TGTGCCAGCAGTGGAACCTCTGGGGCCAACGTCCTGACTTTC
>-|TRBV18|-|TRBJ1-1
CASSPPAEGPKAFF
TGTGCCAGCTCACCACCCGCCGAGGGCCCGAAAGCTTTCTTT
>TRBD2|TRBV10-3|once|TRBJ2-1
CAISVGGRFDEQFF
TGTGCCATCAGTGTGGGCGGGAGGTTCGATGAGCAGTTCTTC
>-|TRBV5-5|-|TRBJ2-7
CASSLGVPYEQYF
TGTGCCAGCAGCTTAGGGGTGCCCTACGAGCAGTACTTC
>TRBD1|TRBV19|-|TRBJ1-5
CASTGTGGGHYNQPQHF
TGTGCCAGTACCGGGACAGGGGGAGGACATTACAATCAGCCCCAGCATTTT